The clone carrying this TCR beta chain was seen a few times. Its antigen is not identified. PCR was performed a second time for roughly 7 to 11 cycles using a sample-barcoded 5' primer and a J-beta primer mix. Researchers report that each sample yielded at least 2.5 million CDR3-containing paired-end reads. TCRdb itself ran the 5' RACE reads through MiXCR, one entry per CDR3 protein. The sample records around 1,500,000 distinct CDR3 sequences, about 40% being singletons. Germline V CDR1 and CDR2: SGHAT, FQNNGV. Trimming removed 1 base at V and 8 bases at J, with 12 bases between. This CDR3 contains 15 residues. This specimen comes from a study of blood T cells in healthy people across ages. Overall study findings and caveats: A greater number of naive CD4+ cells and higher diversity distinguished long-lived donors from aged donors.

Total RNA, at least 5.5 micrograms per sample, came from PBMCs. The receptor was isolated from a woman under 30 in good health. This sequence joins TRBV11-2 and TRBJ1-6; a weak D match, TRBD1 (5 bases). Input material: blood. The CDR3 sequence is CASSLGGQGYSPLHF. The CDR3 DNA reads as TGTGCCAGCAGCTTAGGTGGGCAGGGATATTCACCCCTCCACTTT.